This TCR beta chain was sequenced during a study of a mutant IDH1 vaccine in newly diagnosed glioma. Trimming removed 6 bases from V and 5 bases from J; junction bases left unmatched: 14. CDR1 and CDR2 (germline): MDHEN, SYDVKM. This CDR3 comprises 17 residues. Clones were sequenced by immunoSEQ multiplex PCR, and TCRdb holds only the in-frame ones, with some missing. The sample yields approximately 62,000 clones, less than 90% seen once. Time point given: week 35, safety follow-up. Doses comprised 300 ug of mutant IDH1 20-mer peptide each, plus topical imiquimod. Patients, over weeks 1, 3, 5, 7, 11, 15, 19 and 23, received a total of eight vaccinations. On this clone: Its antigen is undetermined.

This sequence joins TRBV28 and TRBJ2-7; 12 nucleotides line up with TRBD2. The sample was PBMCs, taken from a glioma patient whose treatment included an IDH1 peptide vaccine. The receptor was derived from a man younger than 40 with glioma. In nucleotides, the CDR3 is TGTGCCAGCAGCTCCACCAGGACTAGCGGGGCTGCCAACGAGCAGTACTTC. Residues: CASSSTRTSGAANEQYF. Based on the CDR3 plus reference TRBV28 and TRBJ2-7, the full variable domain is DVKVTQSSRYLVKRTGEKVFLECVQDMDHENMFWYRQDPGLGLRLIYFSYDVKMKEKGDIPEGYSVSREKKERFSLILESASTNQTSMYLCASSSTRTSGAANEQYFGPGTRLTVT.